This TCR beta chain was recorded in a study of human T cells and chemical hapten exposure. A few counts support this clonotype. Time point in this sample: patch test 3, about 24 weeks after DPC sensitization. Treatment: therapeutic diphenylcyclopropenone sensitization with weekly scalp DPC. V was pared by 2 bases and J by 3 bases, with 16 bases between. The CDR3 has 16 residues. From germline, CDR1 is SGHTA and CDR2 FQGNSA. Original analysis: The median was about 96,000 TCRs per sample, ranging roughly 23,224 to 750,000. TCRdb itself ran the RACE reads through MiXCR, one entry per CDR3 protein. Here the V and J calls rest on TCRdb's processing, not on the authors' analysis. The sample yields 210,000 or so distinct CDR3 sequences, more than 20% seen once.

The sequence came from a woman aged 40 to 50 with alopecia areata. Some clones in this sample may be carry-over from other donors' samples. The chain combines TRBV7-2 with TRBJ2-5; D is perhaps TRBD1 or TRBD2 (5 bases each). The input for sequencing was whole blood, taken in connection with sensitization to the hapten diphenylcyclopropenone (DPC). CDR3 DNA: TGTGCCAGCAGCTTACACGTCGGGGACGGGAAAGAGACCCAGTACTTC. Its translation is CASSLHVGDGKETQYF.